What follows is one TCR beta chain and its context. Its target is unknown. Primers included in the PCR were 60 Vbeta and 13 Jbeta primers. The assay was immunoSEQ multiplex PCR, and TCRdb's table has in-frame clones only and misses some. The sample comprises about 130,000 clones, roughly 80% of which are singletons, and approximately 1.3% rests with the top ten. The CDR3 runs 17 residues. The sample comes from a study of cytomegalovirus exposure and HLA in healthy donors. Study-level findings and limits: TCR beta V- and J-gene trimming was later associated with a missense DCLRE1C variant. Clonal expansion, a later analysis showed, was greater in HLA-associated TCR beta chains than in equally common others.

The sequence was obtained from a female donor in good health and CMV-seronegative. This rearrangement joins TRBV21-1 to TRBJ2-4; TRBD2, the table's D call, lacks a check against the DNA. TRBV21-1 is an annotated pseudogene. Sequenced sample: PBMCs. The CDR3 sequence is CASSNRLRDSRGNIQYF. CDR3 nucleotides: TGTGCCAGCAGCAATAGGTTAAGAGACTCCCGAGGGAACATTCAGTACTTC.